The T cell receptor beta chain under discussion was sequenced for a study of blood T cells in healthy people across ages. In the study overall: About one barcoded beta molecule per two T cells came from capture by template switching.

Combining a sample-barcoded 5' primer with a J-beta primer mix, a second PCR ran for roughly 7 to 12 cycles. TCRdb ran MiXCR on the 5' RACE reads and lists one entry per CDR3 protein. This table holds around 940,000 distinct CDR3 sequences, roughly 50% found once. As for this clonotype: Its antigen is undetermined.

Study-level points and caveats: Donor CMV infection status was unknown, possibly confounding age-related changes in expanded clonotypes. In older individuals, TCR beta diversity per million T cells was lower, falling roughly linearly with age. A strong correlation was found between TCR beta diversity and the percentage of naive T cells.

V lost 2 bases and J 0 bases, leaving 17 bases between the germline ends. CDR3 size: 18 residues. CDR1 is SGHDN, CDR2 FVKESK, per germline. V usage is TRBV14 and J usage is TRBJ2-4; possible D gene TRBD2, 5 bases. The receptor's source is a woman aged 55-75 years in good health. Input material: blood. The DNA of the CDR3 is TGTGCCAGCAGCCAAACAAGCGGTCCAAATTTAGCCAAAAACATTCAGTACTTC. This gives the protein CASSQTSGPNLAKNIQYF.